This T cell receptor (beta chain) stems from a study of CD8 T cells in ankylosing spondylitis. Trimming pared 1 base from V and 13 bases from J, leaving 11 bases between. CDR1 is MDHEN, CDR2 SYDVKM, per germline. The CDR3 runs to 13 residues. Generation of TCR beta libraries employed quantitative 5'-RACE incorporating molecular barcodes. TCRdb called the 5' RACE reads again in MiXCR, with one record for every CDR3 protein. The data contain about 150,000 distinct CDR3 sequences, about 7% of them singletons. This clonotype has a count of ten or more. Sequences were obtained from blood, either unsorted or a sorted T cell fraction (not recorded which). The V and J genes are TRBV28 and TRBJ1-6; unclear D gene. The sequence was obtained from a female donor with ankylosing spondylitis or in good health (not recorded which). This CDR3 is CASSLSSIPPLHF. DNA of the CDR3: TGTGCCAGCAGTTTATCGAGCATCCCCCCCCTCCACTTT.